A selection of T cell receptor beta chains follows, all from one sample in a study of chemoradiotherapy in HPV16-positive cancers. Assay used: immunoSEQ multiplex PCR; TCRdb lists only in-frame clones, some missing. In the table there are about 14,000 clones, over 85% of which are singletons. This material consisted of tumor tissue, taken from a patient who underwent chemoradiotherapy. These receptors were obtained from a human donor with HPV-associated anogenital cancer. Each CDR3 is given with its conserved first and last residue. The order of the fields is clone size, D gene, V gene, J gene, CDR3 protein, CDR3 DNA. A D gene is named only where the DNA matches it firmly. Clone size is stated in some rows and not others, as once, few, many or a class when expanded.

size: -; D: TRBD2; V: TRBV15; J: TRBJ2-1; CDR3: CATSRDKEASGTRQFF; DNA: TGTGCCACCAGCAGAGATAAGGAGGCTAGCGGGACGAGACAGTTCTTC
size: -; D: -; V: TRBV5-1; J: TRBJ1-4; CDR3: CASSGGPATNEKLFF; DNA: TGCGCCAGCAGCGGGGGACCTGCAACTAATGAAAAACTGTTTTTT
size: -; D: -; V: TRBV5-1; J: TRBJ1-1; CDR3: CASSLEGMNTEAFF; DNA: TGCGCCAGCAGCTTGGAGGGCATGAACACTGAAGCTTTCTTT
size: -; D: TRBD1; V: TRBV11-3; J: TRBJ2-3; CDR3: CASSLATGTGLEHF; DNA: TGTGCCAGCAGCTTAGCAACCGGGACAGGGTTAGAACATTTT
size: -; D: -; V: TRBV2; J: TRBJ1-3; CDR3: CASSERNTIYF; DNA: TGTGCCAGCAGTGAAAGAAACACCATATATTTT
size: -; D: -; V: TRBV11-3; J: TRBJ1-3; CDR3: CASSRGGISGNTIYF; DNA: TGTGCCAGCTCGAGAGGCGGGATCTCTGGAAACACCATATATTTT
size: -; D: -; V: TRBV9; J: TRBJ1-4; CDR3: CASSVAPGTPNEKLFF; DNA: TGTGCCAGCAGCGTAGCCCCCGGGACACCGAATGAAAAACTGTTTTTT
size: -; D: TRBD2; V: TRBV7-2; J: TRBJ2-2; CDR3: CASSFSGRATGELFF; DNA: TGTGCCAGCAGCTTCAGCGGGAGGGCAACCGGGGAGCTGTTTTTT
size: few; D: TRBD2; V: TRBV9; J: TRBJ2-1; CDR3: CASSAVTSGRYGEQFF; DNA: TGTGCCAGCAGCGCAGTGACTAGCGGGAGGTACGGTGAGCAGTTCTTC
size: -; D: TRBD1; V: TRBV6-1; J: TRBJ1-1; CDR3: CASRAGQGLAFF; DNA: TGTGCCAGCAGAGCGGGACAGGGGTTAGCTTTCTTT
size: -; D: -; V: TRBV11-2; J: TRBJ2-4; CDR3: CASSLGGHRVGNIQYF; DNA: TGTGCCAGCAGCTTAGGGGGCCACAGGGTTGGGAACATTCAGTACTTC
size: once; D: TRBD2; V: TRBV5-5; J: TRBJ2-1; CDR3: CASSPGGADEQFF; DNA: TGTGCCAGCAGTCCCGGGGGGGCGGATGAGCAGTTCTTC
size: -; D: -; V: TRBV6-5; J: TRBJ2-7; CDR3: CASLRDIYSYEQYF; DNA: TGTGCCAGCCTTCGGGACATCTACTCCTACGAGCAGTACTTC
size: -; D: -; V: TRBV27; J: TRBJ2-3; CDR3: CASRVGTLGSLQYF; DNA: TGTGCCAGCAGAGTGGGGACCCTCGGGAGTTTGCAGTATTTT
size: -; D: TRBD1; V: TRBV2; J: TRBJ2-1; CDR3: CASIPGTVYSYNEQFF; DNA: TGTGCCAGCATCCCTGGGACAGTCTACTCCTACAATGAGCAGTTCTTC
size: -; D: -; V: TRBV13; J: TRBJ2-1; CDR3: CASSLARVTGNEQFF; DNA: TGTGCCAGCAGCTTAGCTCGGGTTACCGGCAATGAGCAGTTCTTC